Below are 10 T cell receptor beta chains sequenced from a single sample in a study of beta chain features in type 1 diabetes. The whole isolated RNA underwent reverse transcription, so sequencing captured expressed TCRB transcripts. The assay was immunoSEQ multiplex PCR, and TCRdb's table has in-frame clones only and misses some. In the table there are 240,000 or so clones, about 63% of which are singletons. Input material: naive CD4+ T cells from blood. The receptors were sampled from a man aged 25-40 years in good health.

This clone was seen only a few times. The same CDR3 also results from other DNA sequences found in this sample. The chain employs TRBV30 and TRBJ2-5, with D uncertain. The CDR3 is made up of 12 amino acids. The germline V gene encodes CDR1 GTSNPN and CDR2 SVGIG (reference sequence). V was clipped by 0 bases and J by 5 bases, with 7 bases between them. The CDR3 reads CAWSVTRETQYF. The CDR3 DNA reads TGTGCCTGGAGTGTAACACGGGAGACCCAGTACTTC.

This sequence joins TRBV7-9 and TRBJ1-6; 7 bases line up with TRBD1. CDR3 length: 14 residues. After removal of 5 bases from V and 8 bases from J, the junction contained 6 bases not matched to a gene. The germline V gene has CDR1 SEHNR and CDR2 FQNEAQ (reference sequence). CDR3 amino acids: CASSATGYDSPLHF. The CDR3 DNA follows: TGTGCCAGCAGCGCGACAGGGTACGATTCACCCCTCCACTTT.

This clone has a handful of counts. The rearrangement uses TRBV29-1 and TRBJ2-4; TRBD2 agrees at 10 bases. J gave up 7 bases and V 3 bases, and 6 bases lay outside the gene matches. The length of the CDR3 is 14 residues. Germline V gene lookup returns CDR1 SQVTM and CDR2 ANQGSEA. CDR3 in DNA: TGCAGCGTTGATACTAGCGGGAAGGGGAACATTCAGTACTTC. Translating gives CSVDTSGKGNIQYF. Using reference TRBV29-1 and TRBJ2-4 for the parts outside the CDR3, the full variable domain is SAVISQKPSRDICQRGTSLTIQCQVDSQVTMMFWYRQQPGQSLTLIATANQGSEATYESGFVIDKFPISRPNLTFSTLTVSNMSPEDSSIYLCSVDTSGKGNIQYFGAGTRLSVL.

Comment on this clone: The same CDR3 is also encoded by other DNA sequences in this sample. The chain uses TRBV30 and TRBJ1-6; no clear D. The germline gives CDR1 GTSNPN, CDR2 SVGIG (reference sequence). Trimming removed 0 bases at V and 7 bases at J, with 4 bases between. The CDR3 is made up of 12 amino acids. The CDR3 bases are TGTGCCTGGAGTGTGGGGAATTCACCCCTCCACTTT. Translated: CAWSVGNSPLHF. Full variable domain (outside the CDR3, taken from reference TRBV30 and TRBJ1-6): SQTIHQWPATLVQPVGSPLSLECTVEGTSNPNLYWYRQAAGRGLQLLFYSVGIGQISSEVPQNLSASRPQDRQFILSSKKLLLSDSGFYLCAWSVGNSPLHFGNGTRLTVT.

The rearrangement uses TRBV6-6 and TRBJ1-3; no definite D call. V shed 1 base and J shed 0 bases, with 7 bases lying between them. The germline V gene encodes CDR1 MNHNY and CDR2 SVGAGI (reference sequence). The CDR3 is 15 amino acids. The CDR3 region is CASSYYRGSGNTIYF. In DNA form, the CDR3 reads TGTGCCAGCAGTTACTACAGAGGCTCTGGAAACACCATATATTTT.

For the CDR3, the DNA is TGCGCCAGCAGCTTGGGAAGCAGCGGGCATTACAATGAGCAGTTCTTC. This translates into CASSLGSSGHYNEQFF. This chain uses TRBV5-1 with TRBJ2-1, with D possibly TRBD2 on 6 matching bases. This CDR3 has 16 amino acids. Germline values: CDR1 SGHRS, CDR2 YFSETQ. Trimming cost V 0 bases and J 4 bases, with 14 bases left between them.

The chain is built from TRBV5-1 and TRBJ2-3; 12 bases are shared with TRBD2. This CDR3 contains 14 residues. V was clipped by 5 bases and J by 6 bases; unmatched bases: 4. Germline assignment: CDR1 SGHRS and CDR2 YFSETQ. In DNA form, the CDR3 reads TGCGCCAGCAGGACTCTAGCGGGAGGGGATACGCAGTATTTT. It yields the protein CASRTLAGGDTQYF.

This chain connects TRBV9 to TRBJ2-5; TRBD1 aligns across 7 bases. The CDR3 sequence is 15 residues long. Germline assignment: CDR1 SGDLS and CDR2 YYNGEE. The V and J ends lost 3 bases and 5 bases, in that order; junction bases with no gene match: 10. The CDR3, as DNA: TGTGCCAGCAGCGACCGACAGGGAACGGGCGAGACCCAGTACTTC. This encodes CASSDRQGTGETQYF.

This chain uses TRBV29-1 with TRBJ1-1; D is perhaps TRBD1 (5 bases). Germline V gene lookup returns CDR1 SQVTM and CDR2 ANQGSEA. The CDR3 covers 13 residues. Trimming took 6 bases from V and 10 from J, leaving 21 bases between them. The CDR3 coding sequence is TGCAGCGTCCTGAATGGCCCAGGGAGAGGAGCTTTCTTT. It is translated as CSVLNGPGRGAFF. The full variable domain, its missing parts supplied by reference TRBV29-1 and TRBJ1-1, is SAVISQKPSRDICQRGTSLTIQCQVDSQVTMMFWYRQQPGQSLTLIATANQGSEATYESGFVIDKFPISRPNLTFSTLTVSNMSPEDSSIYLCSVLNGPGRGAFFGQGTRLTVV.

The rearrangement joins TRBV19 to TRBJ2-5; D unresolved. Germline assignment: CDR1 LNHDA and CDR2 SQIVND (reference sequence). This CDR3 is built from 15 residues. V dropped 0 bases and J dropped 2 bases, with 10 bases sitting between them. CDR3 loop: CASSIDRDPQETQYF. The CDR3 DNA reads TGTGCCAGTAGTATAGATCGAGATCCGCAAGAGACCCAGTACTTC. The entire variable domain, with the rest obtained from reference TRBV19 and TRBJ2-5, is as follows: DGGITQSPKYLFRKEGQNVTLSCEQNLNHDAMYWYRQDPGQGLRLIYYSQIVNDFQKGDIAEGYSVSREKKESFPLTVTSAQKNPTAFYLCASSIDRDPQETQYFGPGTRLLVL.